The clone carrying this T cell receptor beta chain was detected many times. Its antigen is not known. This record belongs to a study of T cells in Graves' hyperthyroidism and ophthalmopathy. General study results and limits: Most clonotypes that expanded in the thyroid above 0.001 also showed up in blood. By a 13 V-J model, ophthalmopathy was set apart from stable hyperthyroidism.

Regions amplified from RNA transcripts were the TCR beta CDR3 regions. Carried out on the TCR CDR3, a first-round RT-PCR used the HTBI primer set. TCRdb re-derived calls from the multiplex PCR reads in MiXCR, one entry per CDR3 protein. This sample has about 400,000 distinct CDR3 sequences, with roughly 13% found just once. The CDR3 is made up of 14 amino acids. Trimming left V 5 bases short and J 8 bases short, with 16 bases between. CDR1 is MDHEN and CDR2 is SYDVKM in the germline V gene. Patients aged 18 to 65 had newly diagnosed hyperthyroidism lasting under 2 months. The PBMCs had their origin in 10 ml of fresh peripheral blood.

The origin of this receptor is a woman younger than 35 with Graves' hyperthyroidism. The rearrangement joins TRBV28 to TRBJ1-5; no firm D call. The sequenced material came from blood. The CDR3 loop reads CASSHPPEPEPQHF. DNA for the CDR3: TGTGCCAGCAGTCACCCTCCGGAGCCCGAGCCCCAGCATTTT.